This record looks at one TCR beta chain sequence and its context. This sample is drawn from a study of control samples from healthy donors and cancer patients. The germline gives CDR1 LNHDA, CDR2 SQIVND (reference sequence). V lost 3 bases to trimming and J lost 4 bases, with 15 bases between them. The CDR3 contains 16 residues. Only in-frame clones appear in the TCRdb table, and some are missing; sequencing was by immunoSEQ multiplex PCR. The sample records 160,000 or so clones, about 93% being singletons. Material for sequencing was blood. The TCR was taken from a woman aged 25 to 45 in good health. The chain couples TRBV19 to TRBJ2-2, with D perhaps matching TRBD1 or TRBD2 (5 bases each). CDR3 sequence reads: CASSIRIVGTTGELFF. The DNA for the CDR3 is TGTGCCAGTAGTATCCGGATAGTTGGGACCACCGGGGAGCTGTTTTTT.